Following are 27 T cell receptor beta chains from one sample sequenced in a study of CDR3 diversity in severe acne. TCRdb independently ran MiXCR on the PCR reads; one entry per CDR3 protein. The sample has approximately 90,000 distinct CDR3 sequences, around 50% seen once. Sequencing was carried out using blood. The receptor source for this set is a male donor in good health, serving as a control.

This clonotype was picked up a small number of times. J is TRBJ1-1 and V is TRBV7-6; D is possibly TRBD1 (6 bases). Germline CDR1 reads SGHVS; CDR2 reads FNYEAQ. The ends were cut back, 6 bases at V and 11 bases at J, with 19 bases in the middle. The CDR3 has 13 amino acids. The CDR3 nucleotides are TGTGCCAGCAGTTCACAACCACAGGGAACCGCTTTCTTT. This translates into CASSSQPQGTAFF.

The chain uses TRBV5-1 and TRBJ1-2, with D hard to call. The V end lost 0 bases, the J end lost 0 bases, and 9 bases lay between the germline ends. This CDR3 is built from 15 residues. Per the germline V gene, CDR1 is SGHRS and CDR2 is YFSETQ. The CDR3 region is CASSLDGQPNYGYTF. CDR3 DNA: TGCGCCAGCAGCTTGGACGGGCAACCTAACTATGGCTACACCTTC.

This clonotype was observed once. CDR3 residues: CASRPHRGETQYF. The DNA for the CDR3 is TGTGCCAGCAGGCCCCACAGGGGGGAGACCCAGTACTTC. The chain uses TRBV2 and TRBJ2-5; 8 bases are a match to TRBD1. The CDR3 covers 13 residues. V trimming: 6 bases; J trimming: 5 bases; junction bases outside the gene matches: 5. CDR1 is SNHLY, CDR2 FYNNEI, per germline.

This clonotype has at least ten counts. This chain connects TRBV12-3 or TRBV12-4 to TRBJ1-2; D ambiguous. This CDR3 comprises 12 residues. Trimming removed 1 base from V and 7 bases from J, with 7 bases in between. The CDR3 nucleotides read TGTGCCAGCAGTTTAGGCGGCAGTGGCTACACCTTC. Translated: CASSLGGSGYTF.

This chain links TRBV6-5 with TRBJ1-2; 9 bases agree with TRBD1. CDR3 size: 15 residues. V dropped 4 bases and J dropped 8; count of bases not matched to a gene: 11. The V gene's germline CDR1 is MNHEY and CDR2 SVGAGI. CDR3 sequence: CASSFDLQGARGYTF. The CDR3 nucleotides read TGTGCCAGCAGTTTCGACCTACAGGGGGCGCGCGGCTACACCTTC.

The chain is built from TRBV12-3 or TRBV12-4 and TRBJ1-3; D unclear. This CDR3 comprises 14 residues. V was cut by 4 bases and J by 4 bases, with 11 bases left in between. The CDR3 loop reads CASSSGITGNTIYF. CDR3 DNA: TGTGCCAGCAGTTCGGGAATAACGGGAAACACCATATATTTT.

This sequence joins TRBV4-2 and TRBJ2-5, with 13 bases aligning to TRBD2. The CDR3 spans 16 residues. V lost 1 base and J lost 5; bases outside the gene matches: 4. Germline lookup yields CDR1 LGHNA and CDR2 YNFKEQ. CDR3 protein: CASSQVLAGGPETQYF. Written as DNA, the CDR3 is TGTGCCAGCAGCCAAGTACTAGCGGGGGGGCCGGAGACCCAGTACTTC.

V usage is TRBV9 and J usage is TRBJ2-7; 9 nucleotides agree with TRBD1. This CDR3 has 14 amino acids. CDR1 and CDR2 from the germline V gene are SGDLS and YYNGEE. After removal of 3 bases from V and 4 bases from J, the junction contained 5 bases not matched to a gene. In DNA, the CDR3 is TGTGCCAGCAGCGGAGGGGGGACAGGGTACGAGCAGTACTTC. Translating gives CASSGGGTGYEQYF.

This clonotype showed up many times. The genes are TRBV10-3 and TRBJ2-7, with D uncertain. The CDR3 spans 11 residues. The V gene lost 0 bases and the J gene lost 5 bases, with 2 bases spanning the gap. Per germline, CDR1 ENHRY and CDR2 SYGVKD. The CDR3: CAISESHEQYF. CDR3 DNA: TGTGCCATCAGTGAGTCCCACGAGCAGTACTTC.

This clonotype ranks as medium-sized. This chain joins TRBV2 and TRBJ1-5; D may be TRBD1 (5 bases). The germline V gene encodes CDR1 SNHLY and CDR2 FYNNEI. The CDR3 extends over 14 amino acids. V lost 9 bases, J lost 4 bases, and 16 bases lay in between. CDR3 coding DNA: TGTGCCAGTCGGACCGACAGCCCAAATCAGCCCCAGCATTTT. Translated: CASRTDSPNQPQHF.

This rearrangement joins TRBV7-9 to TRBJ1-2, with TRBD1 identical over 8 bases. J lost 3 bases, V lost 5 bases, and 11 bases had no gene match. Germline V gene data show CDR1 as SEHNR and CDR2 as FQNEAQ (reference sequence). This CDR3 is 16 amino acids long. CDR3 in amino acids: CASSATGADNYYGYTF. In DNA form, the CDR3 reads TGTGCCAGCAGCGCGACAGGGGCCGACAATTACTATGGCTACACCTTC.

This clonotype was seen at least ten times. V is TRBV20-1 and J is TRBJ2-3; D is perhaps TRBD2 (7 bases). Germline V lookup: CDR1 DFQATT, CDR2 SNEGSKA (reference sequence). V was cut by 3 bases and J by 4 bases, with 20 bases left in between. The length of the CDR3 is 16 residues. CDR3 bases: TGCAGTGCTAGGGGGGGGGGCAGAAACTGGGCAGATACGCAGTATTTT. Its protein product is CSARGGGRNWADTQYF.

This clonotype was observed a handful of times. J is TRBJ1-6 and V is TRBV6-1; weak D call: TRBD1 (5 bases). Trimming cost V 7 bases and J 3 bases, with 10 bases left between them. The CDR3 covers 14 residues. CDR1 is MNHNS, CDR2 SASEGT, per germline. The chain's CDR3 is CASMGELYNSPLHF. The CDR3 nucleotides read TGTGCCAGCATGGGGGAGCTCTATAATTCACCCCTCCACTTT.

Note on this clonotype: This could be a read error, since a much larger clone is one nucleotide away. Since no conserved phenylalanine or tryptophan closes the CDR3, a read error is the likely cause. The chain links TRBV2 to TRBJ1-2; D perhaps matches TRBD1 (5 bases). The CDR3 is 12 residues long. The germline V and J ends were trimmed by 10 bases and 7 bases, with 16 bases remaining between them. Germline CDR1 SNHLY, CDR2 FYNNEI. CDR3 nucleotide sequence: TGTGCCACCGGGACCAAGGGGTCTGGCTACACCATC. This sequence encodes CATGTKGSGYTI.

This clonotype was detected ten times or more. V usage is TRBV19 and J usage is TRBJ2-2, with 8 bases lining up with TRBD1. The CDR3 extends over 14 amino acids. Germline CDR1 is LNHDA and CDR2 is SQIVND (reference sequence). Germline trimming cut 6 bases from V and 4 bases from J; bases unmatched to any gene: 4. CDR3 sequence: CASRTGVGTGELFF. The CDR3 DNA reads as TGTGCCAGTAGGACAGGGGTTGGCACCGGGGAGCTGTTTTTT.

This clonotype has a single count. An end of the junction does not agree with germline; a read error may underlie this. This chain connects TRBV2 to TRBJ2-7, with D perhaps matching TRBD1 or TRBD2 (5 bases each). Germline loops: CDR1 SNHLY, CDR2 FYNNEI. The CDR3 is made up of 17 amino acids. CDR3 in DNA: TGTGCCAGCAGTAGACAGCCATCGTCCGGCGAGGGCAGCGAGTCGTGCTTC. Translating gives CASSRQPSSGEGSESCF.

This clonotype was counted many times. This rearrangement joins TRBV20-1 to TRBJ1-6; D is undetermined. The CDR3 has 16 amino acids. Trimming stripped 2 bases from V and 2 bases from J, with 13 bases between. Germline V lookup: CDR1 DFQATT, CDR2 SNEGSKA (reference sequence). The CDR3 nucleotides read TGCAGTGCTAGAAAGGACCCCGGCGCCTATAATTCACCCCTCCACTTT. It encodes CSARKDPGAYNSPLHF.

The chain joins TRBV6-5 to TRBJ2-3; D could derive from TRBD1 or TRBD2 (5 bases each). Germline lookup yields CDR1 MNHEY and CDR2 SVGAGI. This CDR3 has 15 amino acids. V dropped 0 bases and J dropped 4 bases, with 11 bases sitting between them. DNA for the CDR3: TGTGCCAGCAGTTACTCTGGGGGTAGCGCAGATACGCAGTATTTT. This translates into CASSYSGGSADTQYF.

The rearrangement links TRBV6-5 to TRBJ2-7; D may be TRBD1 or TRBD2 (5 bases each). The CDR3 spans 14 residues. Germline CDR1 MNHEY, CDR2 SVGAGI. Trimming took 2 bases from V and 5 from J, leaving 13 bases between them. The CDR3 loop reads CASSYAGGWNEQYF. The CDR3 nucleotides are TGTGCCAGCAGTTACGCTGGGGGTTGGAACGAGCAGTACTTC.

This clonotype has ten or more counts. The gene calls are TRBV5-6 and TRBJ1-5; D may be TRBD1 (6 bases). Deletions cut 2 bases from V and 2 bases from J, with 20 bases between. CDR1 SGHDT and CDR2 YYEEEE come from the germline V gene. The CDR3 has 18 amino acids. The CDR3 protein is CASSFWGGGAAGNQPQHF. In DNA, the CDR3 is TGTGCCAGCAGCTTTTGGGGTGGGGGGGCGGCTGGCAATCAGCCCCAGCATTTT.

The sample holds a few counts of this clonotype. The rearrangement joins TRBV7-9 to TRBJ1-2; weak D call: TRBD1 (5 bases). CDR3 length: 13 amino acids. The germline gives CDR1 SEHNR, CDR2 FQNEAQ (reference sequence). V was pared by 1 base and J by 8 bases, with 11 bases between. CDR3 bases: TGTGCCAGCAGCTTAGTACTTCGGGACGGCTACACCTTC. Protein product: CASSLVLRDGYTF.

This clonotype was observed a few times. The chain carries TRBV6-5 and TRBJ2-3; D gene ambiguous. Trimming removed 5 bases at V and 2 bases at J, with 11 bases between. CDR3 length: 14 residues. Per the germline V gene, CDR1 is MNHEY and CDR2 is SVGAGI. The CDR3 DNA sequence: TGTGCCAGCAGTCGGCGGTCTAACACAGATACGCAGTATTTT. The encoded protein is CASSRRSNTDTQYF.

In its sample, this clonotype is medium-sized (0.01 to 0.1%). The V gene is TRBV6-6, the J gene TRBJ2-1, with 8 bases matching TRBD1. The length of the CDR3 is 14 residues. The V gene's germline CDR1 is MNHNY and CDR2 SVGAGI (reference sequence). Trimming took 7 bases from V and 0 from J; bases not matched to a gene: 2. The CDR3 loop reads CASTDRGSYNEQFF. CDR3 in DNA: TGTGCCAGCACAGACAGGGGCTCCTACAATGAGCAGTTCTTC.

This clonotype was counted ten times or more. The V call is TRBV6-1, the J call TRBJ2-6, with D perhaps matching TRBD1 or TRBD2 (5 bases each). Germline CDR1 MNHNS, CDR2 SASEGT. Trimming left V 4 bases short and J 0 bases short, with 16 bases between. This CDR3 region has 18 residues. The CDR3 DNA sequence: TGTGCCAGCAGTGCCCTCTGGGACGGACTCTCTGGGGCCAACGTCCTGACTTTC. Protein: CASSALWDGLSGANVLTF.

The rearrangement joins TRBV6-1 to TRBJ2-3; D might be TRBD1 (5 bases). Germline-derived CDR1 and CDR2 are MNHNS and SASEGT. Trimming stripped 10 bases from V and 1 base from J, with 15 bases between. The CDR3 covers 14 residues. Here the CDR3 reads CATGHISGTDTQYF. The CDR3 coding sequence is TGTGCCACAGGACACATTTCCGGCACAGATACGCAGTATTTT.

The chain carries TRBV2 and TRBJ2-7, with 8 positions matching TRBD2. From germline, CDR1 is SNHLY and CDR2 FYNNEI. This CDR3 has 16 residues. The trim removed 6 bases at V and 2 bases at J, leaving 12 bases unmatched. The CDR3 loop is CASRGRLAITTYEQYF. Here the CDR3 DNA reads TGTGCCAGCAGAGGTCGACTAGCGATTACGACCTACGAGCAGTACTTC.

This rearrangement joins TRBV25-1 to TRBJ2-1, with TRBD2 matching over 14 bases. V trimming: 3 bases; J trimming: 8 bases; junction bases outside the gene matches: 6. The CDR3 covers 16 residues. Germline CDR1 reads MGHDK; CDR2 reads SYGVNS. CDR3 nucleotides: TGTGCCAGCAGTGACTCCGGGACTAGCGGGAGACATGAGCAGTTCTTC. This translates into CASSDSGTSGRHEQFF.